The 11 T cell receptor beta chains below come from one sample, sequenced in a study of Graves' ophthalmopathy and Graves' hyperthyroidism listed by TCRdb under 2018. TCRdb records Illumina HiSeq 2000 as the sequencer. For repertoire sequencing, the TCR beta CDR3 regions were amplified from RNA transcripts. The first round of RT-PCR was done with HTBI primers and the Qiagen OneStep RT-PCR kit, and was followed by a second round of multiplex PCR, then size selection and purification. TCRdb ran its own pipeline on the public reads, namely fastp trimming at Q25 and MiXCR clone calling, and kept in-frame beta chains. Rows are combined by CDR3 protein, so each entry shows the most common genes and DNA. For this sample the table gives a few hundred thousand distinct CDR3 sequences, of which roughly a sixth were detected only once. About 12% of the sample belongs to the ten largest clones. Sequenced material: peripheral blood. Every receptor here comes from an adult man with Graves' ophthalmopathy.

This clonotype was found many times. This rearrangement joins TRBV4-1 to TRBJ1-6; D is perhaps TRBD1 (5 bases). The germline V gene has CDR1 MGHRA and CDR2 YSYEKL. Deletions cut 1 base from V and 8 bases from J, with 9 bases between. The CDR3 totals 14 residues. The CDR3 loop reads CASSQVQGYSPLHF. CDR3 nucleotides: TGCGCCAGCAGCCAAGTGCAGGGTTATTCACCCCTCCACTTT.

This clonotype was observed many times. The J gene is TRBJ2-5, the V gene TRBV6-1; no reliable D call. The CDR3 has 16 amino acids. V was clipped by 4 bases and J by 4 bases, with 19 bases between them. Germline CDR1 MNHNS, CDR2 SASEGT. CDR3 in amino acids: CASSVVYQASRETQYF. CDR3 in DNA: TGTGCCAGCAGTGTAGTTTATCAGGCCAGTCGAGAGACCCAGTACTTC.

This clonotype was seen many times. This chain joins TRBV16 and TRBJ1-1, with D tentatively TRBD1 (6 bases). The length of the CDR3 is 14 residues. The germline V gene encodes CDR1 KGHSY and CDR2 FQNENV. The V end was cut by 4 bases, the J end by 3 bases, with 12 bases between. The CDR3 DNA is TGTGCCAGCAGCCCCGCGGGGGCTGACACTGAAGCTTTCTTT. It encodes CASSPAGADTEAFF.

This clonotype was recorded many times. In nucleotides, the CDR3 is TGCAGTGCTAGCTACAGGGCTCGAGACGAGCAGTACTTC. This codes for CSASYRARDEQYF. V usage is TRBV20-1 and J usage is TRBJ2-7; TRBD1 might be the D (6 bases). CDR1 DFQATT and CDR2 SNEGSKA come from the germline V gene (reference sequence). The germline V and J ends were trimmed by 3 bases and 5 bases, with 14 bases remaining between them. The CDR3 runs 13 residues.

This clonotype was seen at least ten times. The rearrangement joins TRBV5-1 to TRBJ2-7; possible D gene TRBD1, 5 bases. The V end lost 0 bases, the J end lost 1 base, and 8 bases lay between the germline ends. Germline V gene lookup returns CDR1 SGHRS and CDR2 YFSETQ. The CDR3 totals 14 residues. The CDR3 region has the DNA TGCGCCAGCAGCTTGGACGACAGTTCCTACGAGCAGTACTTC. It yields the protein CASSLDDSSYEQYF.

There are many counts of this clonotype. V gene TRBV19 combines with J gene TRBJ1-1; TRBD1 matches at 7 bases. Germline-derived CDR1 and CDR2 are LNHDA and SQIVND (reference sequence). V lost 1 base, J lost 1 base, and 3 bases stayed unmatched. The CDR3 totals 15 residues. The CDR3 protein is CASSIGGTENTEAFF. The CDR3 DNA sequence: TGTGCCAGTAGTATAGGAGGGACAGAGAACACTGAAGCTTTCTTT.

The V call is TRBV2, the J call TRBJ2-2; D might be TRBD1 (5 bases). The CDR3 consists of 16 residues. V was clipped by 4 bases and J by 5 bases, with 17 bases between them. The germline CDR1 and CDR2 sequences are SNHLY and FYNNEI. CDR3 in amino acids: CASSGGFKGQTGELFF. CDR3 DNA sequence: TGTGCCAGCAGTGGGGGATTTAAAGGACAAACCGGGGAGCTGTTTTTT.

This clonotype was recorded at least ten times. The J gene is TRBJ2-3, the V gene TRBV5-1; 7 bases match TRBD2. The germline gives CDR1 SGHRS, CDR2 YFSETQ. This CDR3 spans 14 amino acids. V shed 4 bases and J 3 bases; nucleotides not matched to a gene: 5. CDR3 in amino acids: CASSLRLATDTQYF. CDR3 DNA sequence: TGCGCCAGCAGCCTCCGACTAGCTACAGATACGCAGTATTTT.

This clonotype was recorded at least ten times. The rearrangement joins TRBV7-8 to TRBJ1-6; D call uncertain. Germline CDR1 SGHVS, CDR2 FQNEAQ. Trimming took off 5 bases at V and 3 bases at J, with 8 bases between the two ends. The CDR3 covers 14 residues. DNA for the CDR3: TGTGCCAGCAGCCGCGGGAGCTATAATTCACCCCTCCACTTT. Translation gives CASSRGSYNSPLHF.

The J gene is TRBJ1-5, the V gene TRBV24-1; 9 nucleotides line up with TRBD1. Germline CDR1 KGHDR, CDR2 SFDVKD. Germline trimming cut 5 bases from V and 5 bases from J; bases unmatched to any gene: 9. This CDR3 has 16 residues. CDR3 DNA sequence: TGTGCCACCAGTGCTACCGGGACAGGGCAAGATCAGCCCCAGCATTTT. It specifies CATSATGTGQDQPQHF.

This clonotype was observed at least ten times. The V and J genes are TRBV20-1 and TRBJ2-7, with TRBD2 matching 7 bases. The germline gives CDR1 DFQATT, CDR2 SNEGSKA (reference sequence). This CDR3 has 15 residues. With 6 bases clipped from V and 7 bases from J, the junction kept 18 bases outside the gene matches. Written as DNA, the CDR3 is TGCAGTGCAACGATCTCTAGCGGTCCCCCCTGGGAGCAGTACTTC. This codes for CSATISSGPPWEQYF.